The T cell receptor beta chain under discussion was sequenced for a study of cytomegalovirus exposure and HLA in healthy donors. Background on the study: The roughly 130 validation repertoires used the same platform as the 650 to 850 first-cohort repertoires, a later analysis reported.

Study results and limitations: The study flagged approximately 180 TCR beta chains as cytomegalovirus-associated. Subsequent analysis of the 120 or so validation repertoires found a tendency for first-cohort TCR clusters to co-occur. As confirmed in vitro, a few CMV-associated chains were specific for CMV antigens.

Produced via immunoSEQ multiplex PCR; TCRdb's table is partial and in-frame only. The data contain about 360,000 clones, about nine tenths of them seen just once; the ten biggest clones take up under 0.95%. As for this clone: As yet, its antigen is unknown.

Material for sequencing was PBMCs. This clonotype was obtained from a young woman in good health and CMV-seronegative.

The CDR3 sequence: CASSPVTGGYTNEQFF. CDR3 DNA: TGTGCCAGCTCACCCGTGACAGGGGGCTATACCAATGAGCAGTTCTTC. The chain recombines TRBV18 with TRBJ2-1, with TRBD1 identical over 10 bases. The J segment lost 6 bases and the V segment lost 3 bases, leaving 8 bases of the junction unmatched. Germline V gene lookup returns CDR1 KGHSH and CDR2 LQKENI. CDR3 size: 16 residues.